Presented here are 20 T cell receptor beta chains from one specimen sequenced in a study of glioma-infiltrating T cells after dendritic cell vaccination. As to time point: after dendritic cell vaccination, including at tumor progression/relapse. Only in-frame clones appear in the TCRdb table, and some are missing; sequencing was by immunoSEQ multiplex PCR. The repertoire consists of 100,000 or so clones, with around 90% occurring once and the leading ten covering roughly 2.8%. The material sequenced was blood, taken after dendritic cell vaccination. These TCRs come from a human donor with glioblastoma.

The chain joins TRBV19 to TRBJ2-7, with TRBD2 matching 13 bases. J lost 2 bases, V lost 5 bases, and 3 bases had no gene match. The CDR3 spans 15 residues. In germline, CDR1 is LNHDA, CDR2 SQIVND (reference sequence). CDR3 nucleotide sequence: TGTGCCAGTAGTTCCGGGACTAGCGGGACCTACGAGCAGTACTTC. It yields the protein CASSSGTSGTYEQYF.

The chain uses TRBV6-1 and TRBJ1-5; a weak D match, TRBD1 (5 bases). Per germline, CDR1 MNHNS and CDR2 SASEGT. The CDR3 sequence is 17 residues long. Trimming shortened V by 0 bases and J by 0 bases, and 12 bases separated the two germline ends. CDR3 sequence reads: CASSEAWDSSSNQPQHF. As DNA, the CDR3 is TGTGCCAGCAGTGAAGCCTGGGACTCTAGTAGCAATCAGCCCCAGCATTTT.

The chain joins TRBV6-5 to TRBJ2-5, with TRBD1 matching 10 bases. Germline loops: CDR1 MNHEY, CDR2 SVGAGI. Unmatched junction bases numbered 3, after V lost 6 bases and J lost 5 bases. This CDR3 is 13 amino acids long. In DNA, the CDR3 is TGTGCCAGCAGATCGGGACAGGGGGAGACCCAGTACTTC. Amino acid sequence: CASRSGQGETQYF.

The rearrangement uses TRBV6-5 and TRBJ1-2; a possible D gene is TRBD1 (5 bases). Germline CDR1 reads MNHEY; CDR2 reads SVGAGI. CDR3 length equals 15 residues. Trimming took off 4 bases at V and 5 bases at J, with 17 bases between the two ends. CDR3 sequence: CASSSGGGGGYGYTF. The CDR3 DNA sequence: TGTGCCAGCAGTTCCGGGGGGGGTGGGGGTTATGGCTACACCTTC.

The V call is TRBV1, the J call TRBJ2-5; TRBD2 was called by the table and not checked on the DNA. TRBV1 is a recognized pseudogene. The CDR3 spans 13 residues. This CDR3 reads CTSSPRGGETQYF. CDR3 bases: TGCACCAGCAGCCCCCGGGGGGGGGAGACCCAGTACTTC.

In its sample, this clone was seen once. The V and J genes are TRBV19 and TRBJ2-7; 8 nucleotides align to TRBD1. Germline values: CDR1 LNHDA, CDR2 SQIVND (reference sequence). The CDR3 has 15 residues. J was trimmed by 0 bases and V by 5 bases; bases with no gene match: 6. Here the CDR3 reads CASSLTGGGSYEQYF. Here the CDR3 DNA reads TGTGCCAGTAGTCTCACAGGGGGAGGCTCCTACGAGCAGTACTTC.

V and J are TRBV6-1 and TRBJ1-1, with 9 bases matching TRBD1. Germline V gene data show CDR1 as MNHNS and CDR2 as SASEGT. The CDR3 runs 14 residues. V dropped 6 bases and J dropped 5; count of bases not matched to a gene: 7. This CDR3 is CASSKDRGRTEAFF. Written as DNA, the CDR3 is TGTGCCAGCAGCAAGGACAGGGGACGAACTGAAGCTTTCTTT.

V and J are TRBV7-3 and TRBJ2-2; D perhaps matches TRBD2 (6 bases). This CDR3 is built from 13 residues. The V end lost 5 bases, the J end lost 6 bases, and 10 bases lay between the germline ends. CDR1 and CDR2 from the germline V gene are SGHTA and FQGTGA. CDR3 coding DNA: TGTGCCAGCAGCCGGGGAGGCGCCGGGGAGCTGTTTTTT. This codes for CASSRGGAGELFF.

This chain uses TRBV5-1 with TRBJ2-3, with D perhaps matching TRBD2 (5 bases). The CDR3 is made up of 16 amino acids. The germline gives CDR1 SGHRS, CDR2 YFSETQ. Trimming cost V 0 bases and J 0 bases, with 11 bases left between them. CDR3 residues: CASSLGASHSTDTQYF. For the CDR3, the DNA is TGCGCCAGCAGCTTGGGTGCTAGCCATAGCACAGATACGCAGTATTTT.

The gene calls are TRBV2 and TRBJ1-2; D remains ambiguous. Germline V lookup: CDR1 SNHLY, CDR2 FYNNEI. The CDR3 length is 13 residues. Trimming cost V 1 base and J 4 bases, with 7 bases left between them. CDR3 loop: CASSEGISYGYTF. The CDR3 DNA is TGTGCCAGCAGTGAAGGTATCAGCTATGGCTACACCTTC.

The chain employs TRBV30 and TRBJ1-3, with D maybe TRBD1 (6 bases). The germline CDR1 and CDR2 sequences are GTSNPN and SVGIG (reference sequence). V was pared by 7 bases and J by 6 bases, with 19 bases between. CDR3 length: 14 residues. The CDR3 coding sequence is TGTGCCTTATCTCTGAGACAGGCTGCAAACACCATATATTTT. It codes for CALSLRQAANTIYF.

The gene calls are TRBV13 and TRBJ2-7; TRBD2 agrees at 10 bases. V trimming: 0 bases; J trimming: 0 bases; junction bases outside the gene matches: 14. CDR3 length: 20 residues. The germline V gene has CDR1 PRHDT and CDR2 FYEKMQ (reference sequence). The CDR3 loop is CASSLGALTSGGDPSYEQYF. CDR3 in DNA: TGTGCCAGCAGCTTAGGCGCCCTAACCAGCGGGGGGGACCCCTCCTACGAGCAGTACTTC.

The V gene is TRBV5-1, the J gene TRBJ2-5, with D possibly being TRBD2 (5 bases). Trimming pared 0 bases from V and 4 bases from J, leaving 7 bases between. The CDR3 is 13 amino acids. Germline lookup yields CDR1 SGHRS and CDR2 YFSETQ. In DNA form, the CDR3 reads TGCGCCAGCAGCTTGGCCAGCGGAGAGACCCAGTACTTC. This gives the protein CASSLASGETQYF.

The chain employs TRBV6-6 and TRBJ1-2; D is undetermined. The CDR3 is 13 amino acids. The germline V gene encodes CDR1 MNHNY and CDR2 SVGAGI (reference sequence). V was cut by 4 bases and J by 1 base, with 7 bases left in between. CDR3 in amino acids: CASSSNFNYGYTF. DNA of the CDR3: TGTGCCAGCAGTTCCAACTTTAACTATGGCTACACCTTC.

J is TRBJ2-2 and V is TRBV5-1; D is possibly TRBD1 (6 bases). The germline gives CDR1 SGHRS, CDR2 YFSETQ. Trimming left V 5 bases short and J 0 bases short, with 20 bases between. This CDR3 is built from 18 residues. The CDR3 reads CASSPDLGAGSNTGELFF. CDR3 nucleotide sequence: TGCGCCAGCAGTCCCGACCTGGGGGCTGGGTCGAACACCGGGGAGCTGTTTTTT.

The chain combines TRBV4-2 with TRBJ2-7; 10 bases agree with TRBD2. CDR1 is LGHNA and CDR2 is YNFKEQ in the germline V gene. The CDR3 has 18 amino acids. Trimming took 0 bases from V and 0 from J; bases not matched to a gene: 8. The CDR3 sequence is CASSQDNSGRPSSYEQYF. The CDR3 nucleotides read TGTGCCAGCAGCCAAGATAATAGCGGGAGGCCGAGCTCCTACGAGCAGTACTTC.

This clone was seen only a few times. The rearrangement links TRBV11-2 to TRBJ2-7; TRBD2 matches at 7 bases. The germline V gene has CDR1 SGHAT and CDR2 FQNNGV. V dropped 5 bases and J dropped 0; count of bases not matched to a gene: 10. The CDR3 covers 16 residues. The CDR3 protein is CASSPFSGPSSYEQYF. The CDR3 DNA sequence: TGTGCCAGCAGCCCCTTTAGCGGGCCGAGCTCCTACGAGCAGTACTTC.

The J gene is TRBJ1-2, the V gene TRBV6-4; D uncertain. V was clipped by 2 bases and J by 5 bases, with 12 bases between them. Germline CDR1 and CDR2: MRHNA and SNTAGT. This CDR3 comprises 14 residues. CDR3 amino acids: CASSDPAGAYGYTF. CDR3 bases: TGTGCCAGCAGTGACCCGGCCGGAGCTTATGGCTACACCTTC.

In DNA, the CDR3 is TGTGCCAGCAGTTTCCGGGACAGGGGGAAAGATACGCAGTATTTT. Translating it yields CASSFRDRGKDTQYF. The rearrangement uses TRBV27 and TRBJ2-3; 11 bases map to TRBD1. The germline V gene has CDR1 MNHEY and CDR2 SMNVEV (reference sequence). V shed 3 bases and J 5 bases; nucleotides not matched to a gene: 4. CDR3 length: 15 amino acids.

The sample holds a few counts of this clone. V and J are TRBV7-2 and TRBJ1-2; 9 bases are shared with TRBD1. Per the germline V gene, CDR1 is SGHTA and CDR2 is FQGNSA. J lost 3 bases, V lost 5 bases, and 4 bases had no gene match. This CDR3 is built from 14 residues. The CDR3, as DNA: TGTGCCAGCAGCCAAGACAGGGGGGACTATGGCTACACCTTC. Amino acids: CASSQDRGDYGYTF. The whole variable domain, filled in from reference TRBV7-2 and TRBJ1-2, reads GAGVSQSPSNKVTEKGKDVELRCDPISGHTALYWYRQSLGQGLEFLIYFQGNSAPDKSGLPSDRFSAERTGGSVSTLTIQRTQQEDSAVYLCASSQDRGDYGYTFGSGTRLTVV.